This T cell receptor (beta chain) was recorded in a study of shared clonotypes between healthy human individuals. Study at large: A donor's plate count was three for CD4 naive and three for CD4 memory; CD8 naive had two and CD8 memory one.

In this sample, this clone turned up a few times. What it recognizes is unknown. This sample also contains other DNA sequences that code for the same CDR3. Trimming took 0 bases from V and 1 from J, leaving 3 bases between them. Germline V gives CDR1 SEHNR, CDR2 FQNEAQ (reference sequence). The CDR3 totals 13 residues. General study results and limits: The study generally estimated greater richness for naive than memory subsets. The four-donor shared clonotypes exceeded non-shared clonotypes in generation probability, with non-shared ones scoring lower. Between a handful of donors, naive CD4 clonotypes were shared at a level of about 5%.

The assay was immunoSEQ multiplex PCR, and TCRdb's table has in-frame clones only and misses some. There are around 2,000,000 clones in the sample; approximately 94% occur only once, and under 2% lies in the top ten. Naive-designated CD8 cells lacked CD45RO, were positively enriched for CCR7, and omitted terminally differentiated effector memory CD45RA+ cells. The chain has TRBV7-9 and TRBJ1-1; D uncertain. The receptor's source is a man between 18 and 35 years old in good health. Some clones in this sample may be carry-over from other donors' samples. Sequenced: naive CD8+ T cells from PBMCs. The CDR3 loop is CASSLAGNTEAFF. CDR3 in DNA: TGTGCCAGCAGCTTAGCGGGGAACACTGAAGCTTTCTTT.